This TCR beta chain was found in a study of CD8 T cells in Susac syndrome. The V end was cut by 3 bases, the J end by 5 bases, with 7 bases between. The CDR3 consists of 13 residues. Germline assignment: CDR1 MDHEN and CDR2 SYDVKM. Of note for this clonotype: Its matching antigen is unknown.

When the RNA was reverse transcribed, random hexamers were used with an input of roughly 0.45 to 1 ug. TCRdb re-called the immunoSEQ multiplex PCR reads through MiXCR, storing one row per CDR3 protein. The sample contains around 230,000 distinct CDR3 sequences, around 96% of which appear only once. The study's findings and limits: The authors acknowledged that their TCR sequencing and HLA analysis involved a relatively small number of individuals.

The sample comprised CD4+ T cells from PBMCs. This chain joins TRBV28 and TRBJ2-2, with D possibly being TRBD2 (5 bases). This sequence was found in a human donor with multiple sclerosis. As DNA, the CDR3 is TGTGCCAGCAGTTTGTGGAGGACCGGGGAGCTGTTTTTT. This codes for CASSLWRTGELFF.